This T cell receptor (beta chain) was recorded in a study of cytomegalovirus exposure and HLA in healthy donors. Only in-frame clones appear in the TCRdb table, and some are missing; sequencing was by immunoSEQ multiplex PCR. Of 150,000 to 200,000 clones in the sample, about 88% were seen once. Whole-study results and caveats: There were 150 to 200 TCR beta chains listed as cytomegalovirus-associated.

Comment on this clone: The antigen is undetermined.

This TCR was recovered from a man aged 18 to 29 in good health and CMV-seronegative. Sequenced input: PBMCs.

In nucleotides, the CDR3 is TGTGCCAGCAGCGTAGGGGCGGGCGCAAGCTCCTACAATGAGCAGTTCTTC. The encoded protein is CASSVGAGASSYNEQFF. The chain uses TRBV9 and TRBJ2-1; maybe TRBD2 (5 bases). Germline assignment: CDR1 SGDLS and CDR2 YYNGEE. V was clipped by 0 bases and J by 0 bases, with 13 bases between them. The CDR3 runs 17 residues.